Each of the 17 T cell receptor beta chains below was sequenced from the same sample in a study of T cells in Graves' hyperthyroidism and ophthalmopathy. Amplification yielded TCR beta CDR3 regions, with RNA transcripts as the source. The HTBI set primed first-round TCR CDR3 RT-PCR. One entry per CDR3 protein results from TCRdb running MiXCR on the multiplex PCR reads. Among about 600,000 distinct CDR3 sequences listed, around 15% were seen once. The sample comprised blood. These receptors all come from a woman in her forties with Graves' ophthalmopathy.

The chain has TRBV7-8 and TRBJ1-6; tentative D call: TRBD1 (5 bases). Trimming left V 6 bases short and J 6 bases short, with 21 bases between. CDR3 size: 17 residues. Germline loops: CDR1 SGHVS, CDR2 FQNEAQ. The CDR3 loop reads CASSLNSGMGGNSPLHF. CDR3 nucleotide sequence: TGTGCCAGCAGTTTAAACTCGGGAATGGGGGGTAATTCACCCCTCCACTTT.

This rearrangement joins TRBV4-1 to TRBJ1-6; 8 bases fit TRBD1. The CDR3 loop spans 16 amino acids. Germline V gene sequence: CDR1 MGHRA, CDR2 YSYEKL. Trimming removed 0 bases from V and 12 bases from J; junction bases left unmatched: 10. As DNA, the CDR3 is TGCGCCAGCAGCCAAGATTACGGACAGGGTGTGGTACCCCTCCACTTT. As protein: CASSQDYGQGVVPLHF.

Ten or more counts support this clonotype. In DNA, the CDR3 is TGTGCCAGCAGTTACGGGGGCAGGGGTTACACTGAAGCTTTCTTT. This translates into CASSYGGRGYTEAFF. The rearrangement joins TRBV28 to TRBJ1-1; TRBD1 might be the D (6 bases). CDR1 MDHEN and CDR2 SYDVKM come from the germline V gene. The CDR3 loop spans 15 amino acids. V lost 4 bases and J lost 3, with 15 bases in between.

The sample holds many counts of this clonotype. This chain joins TRBV28 and TRBJ1-5; maybe TRBD1 (6 bases). CDR1 is MDHEN, CDR2 SYDVKM, per germline. The CDR3 totals 16 residues. Trimming removed 6 bases at V and 3 bases at J, with 18 bases between. The CDR3 region has the DNA TGTGCCAGCAGCCCTATACTCGGACAGAACAATCAGCCCCAGCATTTT. Translation gives CASSPILGQNNQPQHF.

This clonotype was picked up many times. The chain has TRBV3-1 and TRBJ2-3; the match to TRBD2 covers 10 bases. The CDR3 is 18 residues long. The germline V gene encodes CDR1 LGHDT and CDR2 YNNKEL (reference sequence). The V and J ends lost 0 bases and 2 bases, in that order; junction bases with no gene match: 8. CDR3 in DNA: TGTGCCAGCAGCCAAGATCATTCGGGACTAGCGTACACAGATACGCAGTATTTT. It encodes CASSQDHSGLAYTDTQYF.

This sequence joins TRBV29-1 and TRBJ2-1, with D maybe TRBD1 (6 bases). CDR3 length: 13 residues. The germline V gene has CDR1 SQVTM and CDR2 ANQGSEA. Trimming removed 2 bases at V and 1 base at J, with 6 bases between. The CDR3 DNA sequence: TGCAGCGTTGAAAGGGGGTCCTACAATGAGCAGTTCTTC. Protein product: CSVERGSYNEQFF.

This clonotype has ten or more counts. The rearrangement joins TRBV6-1 to TRBJ2-3; D gene uncertain. The CDR3 totals 13 residues. Trimming cost V 7 bases and J 1 base, with 9 bases left between them. Germline V CDR1 and CDR2: MNHNS, SASEGT. The CDR3 loop reads CASILQGTDTQYF. CDR3 nucleotides: TGTGCCAGCATTCTCCAAGGCACAGATACGCAGTATTTT.

This clonotype was counted a few times. The chain uses TRBV5-6 and TRBJ1-2; D not resolved. V was shortened by 1 base and J by 5 bases, with 15 bases between the two germline ends. The CDR3 length is 15 residues. Germline V lookup: CDR1 SGHDT, CDR2 YYEEEE. The CDR3 nucleotides are TGTGCCAGCAGCTTGTTCATAGGGTCGCGATATGGCTACACCTTC. Translated: CASSLFIGSRYGYTF. The whole variable domain, remainder taken from reference TRBV5-6 and TRBJ1-2, is DAGVTQSPTHLIKTRGQQVTLRCSPKSGHDTVSWYQQALGQGPQFIFQYYEEEERQRGNFPDRFSGHQFPNYSSELNVNALLLGDSALYLCASSLFIGSRYGYTFGSGTRLTVV.

This clonotype appeared a few times. The rearrangement joins TRBV27 to TRBJ2-6; D not certain. Looked up from germline, CDR1 is MNHEY and CDR2 is SMNVEV (reference sequence). V lost 7 bases and J lost 4, with 17 bases in between. The CDR3 runs 16 residues. The CDR3 is CASTWTSRVGANVLTF. CDR3 nucleotide sequence: TGTGCCAGCACCTGGACGTCAAGGGTAGGGGCCAACGTCCTGACTTTC.

This clonotype came up a few times. The chain couples TRBV3-1 to TRBJ2-7; 11 nucleotides align to TRBD1. This CDR3 comprises 16 residues. Germline lookup yields CDR1 LGHDT and CDR2 YNNKEL (reference sequence). V lost 1 base and J lost 6; bases outside the gene matches: 8. The CDR3 sequence: CASSQGGQGAFGEQYF. CDR3 nucleotides: TGTGCCAGCAGCCAAGGTGGACAGGGGGCATTTGGCGAGCAGTACTTC.

This clonotype showed up just a few times. This sequence joins TRBV29-1 and TRBJ1-3, with D possibly matching TRBD1 (6 bases). The CDR3 is made up of 14 amino acids. The V gene lost 7 bases and the J gene lost 2 bases, with 15 bases spanning the gap. Germline assignment: CDR1 SQVTM and CDR2 ANQGSEA. CDR3 sequence: CSAQPGTTGNTIYF. The CDR3 region has the DNA TGCAGCGCTCAACCCGGGACAACTGGAAACACCATATATTTT.

The chain joins TRBV7-2 to TRBJ2-3; D is unclear. In germline, CDR1 is SGHTA, CDR2 FQGNSA. Trimming removed 7 bases from V and 0 bases from J, with 11 bases in between. The CDR3 is made up of 14 amino acids. The CDR3 sequence: CASKPEASTDTQYF. The CDR3 nucleotides are TGTGCCAGCAAACCTGAGGCTAGCACAGATACGCAGTATTTT.

In the case of this clonotype: Germline and junction disagree at one end, which may indicate a read error. The chain links TRBV5-1 to TRBJ1-1; weak D call: TRBD1 (6 bases). Germline CDR1 and CDR2: SGHRS and YFSETQ. The CDR3 has 13 amino acids. The CDR3 region is CASSLAGVTEASF. The CDR3 region has the DNA TGCGCCAGCAGCTTAGCAGGGGTAACTGAAGCTTCCTTT.

This clonotype has ten or more counts. The chain joins TRBV6-1 to TRBJ2-1; 13 bases are a match to TRBD2. CDR1 MNHNS and CDR2 SASEGT come from the germline V gene. V gave up 6 bases and J gave up 9 bases; unmatched junction bases: 8. The CDR3 sequence is 15 residues long. CDR3 region: CASRQTSGGAIEQFF. For the CDR3, the DNA is TGTGCCAGCAGACAAACTAGCGGGGGGGCCATTGAGCAGTTCTTC.

With respect to this clonotype: One base away lies a much larger clone, so this may be a sequencing read error. The chain joins TRBV12-3 or TRBV12-4 to TRBJ2-1, with D possibly being TRBD1 (6 bases). The J call may be in error: the DNA end matches TRBJ2-7 better. The CDR3 spans 15 residues. The CDR3: CASSLGGFALNEQYF. In DNA, the CDR3 is TGTGCCAGCAGCTTAGGGGGTTTTGCCCTCAATGAGCAGTACTTC.

The chain carries TRBV11-2 and TRBJ2-2; perhaps TRBD2 as D (5 bases). The CDR3 consists of 15 residues. With 1 base removed from V and 3 bases from J, the gap between germline ends came to 9 bases. The germline V gene has CDR1 SGHAT and CDR2 FQNNGV. CDR3 nucleotide sequence: TGTGCCAGCAGCTTAGGGCGGGCCTACACCGGGGAGCTGTTTTTT. Amino acid sequence: CASSLGRAYTGELFF.

The chain joins TRBV5-1 to TRBJ2-3; D is perhaps TRBD2 (6 bases). Germline values: CDR1 SGHRS, CDR2 YFSETQ. CDR3 length equals 16 residues. V dropped 4 bases and J dropped 5 bases, with 20 bases sitting between them. The DNA for the CDR3 is TGCGCCAGCAGCCTGGCTGAGCGGGCACCCATAGATACGCAGTATTTT. Its protein product is CASSLAERAPIDTQYF.